This T cell receptor beta chain derives from a study of cytomegalovirus exposure and HLA in healthy donors listed by TCRdb under 2017. With respect to the entire study: An earlier analysis of roughly 630 of the donors reported 250 to 300 Gb of sequence data and 117 million unique TCR beta sequences from 150 million to 200 million T cells. Donor age, sex, ethnicity and CMV serostatus were compiled together with the repertoire data. Rather than drawing on any new phenotypic data, the later analysis identified candidate immune exposures from TCR beta sequences and the way those sequences occurred across donors. An early release that covered some 630 HLA-typed donors contained around 300 gigabases of sequencing data and 75 million to 100 million unique TCR sequences. HLA typing covered class I and class II loci at four-digit resolution. Besides the first cohort of around 670 subjects, a separate validation cohort made up of 120 different subjects was used. To study patterns of TCR occurrence, a later analysis re-analyzed previously published TCR beta repertoires from more than 550 donors and added high-resolution HLA genotyping. All discovery cohort repertoires had been generated using a single sequencing platform. Several DR-DQ haplotypes were treated as single units for association and clustering because of strong linkage in the cohort. The study profiled the T cell repertoires of some 610 subjects by immunosequencing and related them to cytomegalovirus serostatus. To decide whether each TCR beta V gene segment behaved as functional or pseudogenic, an earlier analysis of over 500 of the donors relied on high-throughput TCR beta sequencing. Across 398 genotyped donors of the cohort, an average of approximately 240,000 unique TCR beta nucleotide sequences per donor were sequenced, and roughly 20% of those sequences were non-productive. Of the roughly 390 genotyped donors, roughly 76% were placed in the genetic ancestry cluster associated with self-reported Caucasian donors. The number of donors typed differed by locus, with roughly 629-640 for A, B, C, DRB1 and DQB1, roughly 520 for DQA1, 600 to 610 for DPA1, and about 450 for DPB1. The study was designed to test whether signatures of past pathogen exposure could be identified by cataloging public T cell receptors. Genome-wide SNP genotypes for about 60% of the roughly 700 donors were used in a later genetic analysis, which treated that subset as a discovery cohort. High-throughput TCR immunosequencing, statistical association of individual TCRs with disease status, and machine learning were combined to predict cytomegalovirus infection status.

To prepare the library, the immunoSEQ multiplex PCR assay was applied. A mixture of 60 forward primers for TCR Vbeta segments and 13 reverse primers for TCR Jbeta segments was used in the multiplex PCR. A multiplex PCR assay on genomic DNA amplified the CDR3 region of rearranged TCR beta genes. On the Illumina HiSeq System, the amplified TCR beta libraries were sequenced as 87-base-pair reads. The source study handled its data this way. A later analysis tallied 75 million to 85 million unique TCR beta chains across the 550 to 850 repertoires, and some 12 million of those chains were shared by two or more donors. To remove PCR and sequencing errors, raw reads were error-corrected and collapsed into unique sequences using a nearest-neighbor algorithm that merged closely related sequences. Alignment of CDR3 sequences to IMGT reference sequences was used to assign V, D and J gene segments. For a sequence to be retained, a match of at least six nucleotides was required to both a V gene segment and a J gene segment. Rearrangements were called productive when the CDR3 lacked stop codons and stayed in frame with V and J; all others were non-productive. Following IMGT convention, CDR3 was defined as the stretch from the second conserved V-encoded cysteine to the conserved J-encoded phenylalanine. The earlier analysis of roughly 590 of the donors excluded any sequence lacking an unambiguous match to a single V gene segment. In an earlier analysis of 587 of the donors, a V segment was called functional when productive rearrangements were above 56.7%, and segregating when the standard deviation between donors exceeded 5%. A statistical classification framework was built to diagnose cytomegalovirus status from the catalog of TCR beta chain sequences. In a later analysis, TCR nucleotide sequences were compared against IMGT/GENE-DB human TR gene sequences so that V and J genes could be assigned. Using the TCRdist pipeline, a later analysis assigned CDR3 sequences along with most-parsimonious VDJ recombination scenarios. In a later analysis, each TCR beta chain was defined by its CDR3 amino acid sequence together with its V-gene family, and reads lacking a unique V-gene family were excluded. In a later analysis, 550 to 650 highly shared, low-generation-probability nucleotide sequences were removed to address suspected cross-contamination and a sequencing artifact. For each public chain, a later analysis derived a clonal expansion index from normalized ranks of inferred template counts within each repertoire. In a later analysis, generation probabilities were computed with a VDJ recombination model fitted to out-of-frame rearrangements, and the resulting probabilities were checked against IGoR. In a later analysis, TCR-TCR, TCR-HLA and TCR-CMV co-occurrence was scored with hypergeometric tests, and a repertoire-size bias correction was applied to TCR pairs. A later analysis estimated false discovery rates by permuting HLA or CMV assignments 20 times. A later analysis grouped co-occurring TCRs with DBSCAN, adding TCRdist sequence similarity when clustering within HLA-allele-positive subsets. Repertoires with fewer than 30,000 or more than 120,000 public chains, plus five repertoires with anomalous nucleotide sharing, were excluded from co-occurrence clustering. Held by TCRdb, this immuneACCESS table contains in-frame sequences only and omits some clones. Under half of the omission traces to an unresolved V gene where checked; the cause of the rest is unknown. V and J calls and clone size are given by that table; D and trimming were obtained from the DNA. Here the sample has some 110,000 clones; roughly 85% occur a single time. About 5.3% of the sample rests with the top ten.

As concerns this clone: There is no known antigen for this receptor. No base-level quality is on record; no much larger clone is a single base apart.

V is clipped by 5 bases and J by 5 bases, and the sequence between their germline boundaries is 11 bases long. Taken from the germline V gene (reference sequence), the CDR1 and CDR2 loops are SSHAT and FNYEAQ. The CDR3 spans 13 residues, from the cysteine through the phenylalanine. CDR3 DNA is the only sequence kept; it has 39 bases, read in frame from the first base. Findings and caveats that apply to the study as a whole: While some public TCRs were present in many individuals, most TCR sequences turned up only very rarely across donors. A later analysis reported that several top co-occurrence clusters appeared linked to parvovirus B19, influenza, CMV and Epstein-Barr virus. The study listed approximately 150 TCR beta chains as associated with cytomegalovirus. Most CMV-associated TCR beta chains appeared to be HLA-restricted in a later analysis, and the HLA associations seemed to be driven largely by CMV exposure. According to a later analysis, TCR association rates differed among HLA loci, with DRB1 alleles showing the most associated TCRs and HLA-C alleles showing the fewest. In both the original and validation cohorts, the classifier was reported to diagnose cytomegalovirus status with high specificity and sensitivity. Because HLA typing was missing for some donors at each locus, association tests included only the typed subset. Assigning TCR associations to individual alleles was difficult when HLA alleles, especially DR and DQ, strongly co-occurred. A cluster of highly shared sequence variants was judged likely to represent a technical artifact of the sequencing pipeline. Linkage disequilibrium might explain the correlated functional status among segregating V segments, but an unknown experimental factor could not be ruled out. In vitro tests confirmed that a few of the cytomegalovirus-associated TCR beta chains recognize cytomegalovirus antigens. The only immune exposure information available for the cohort was CMV serostatus. Because counts were too low, some 16 rarely observed V segments, including chromosome 9 orphons, were excluded from the earlier analysis of some 540 of the donors. It was suggested by the authors that the approach could potentially be generalized to other disease states and immunological phenotypes. A further reported finding was that TCR beta sequences accurately predicted the HLA-A and HLA-B alleles for most subjects in the first cohort. In a later analysis, HLA-associated TCR beta chains showed more clonal expansion and lower generation probabilities than non-associated chains that were equally common. Some IMGT-functional V segments, including TRBV6-2 and TRBV6-3, could not be told apart with the 87-base-pair reads, so those segments were excluded. The cohort was sequenced for TCR beta chains only, and without alpha or paired-chain data the features that could be detected were limited. Sequencing depth was assumed to be roughly uniform across donors in the presence/absence analyses, though that assumption may not hold. A later analysis associated roughly 17,000 TCR beta sequences with specific HLA alleles at a false discovery rate of 0.05. Broadly in line with IMGT annotations, most TCR beta V segments showed up in productive rearrangements about 87% or about 30% of the time in an earlier analysis of approximately 600 of the donors. According to a later genetic analysis, donors in an Asian-associated ancestry cluster had fewer N-insertions in productive TCRs than the roughly 660-donor mean. An association between a missense DCLRE1C variant and V-gene and J-gene trimming of TCR beta chains was found in a later genetic analysis and replicated in an independent cohort.

The cohort was made up of around 720 healthy bone marrow donors. At the time of sampling, all cohort members were nominally healthy, though unrecorded immune exposures were likely present. The donor tested CMV seropositive and was one of the 289 seropositive cohort members. A peripheral blood sample was provided by each donor, and peripheral blood mononuclear cells were used for TCR beta sequencing. The Qiagen DNeasy Blood Extraction Kit was used to extract genomic DNA from the blood cell samples. Input material: PBMCs. The sequence was collected from a man in his 60s in good health and CMV-seropositive. The chain employs TRBV7-7 and TRBJ2-3; the D gene is possibly TRBD1, with 6 bases matching. The sequence in DNA is TGTGCCAGCAGCCTAATGGACAGAGATACGCAGTATTTT. This sequence encodes CASSLMDRDTQYF.